The 19 T cell receptor beta chains given below trace back to one sample, sequenced in a study of blood T cells in healthy people across ages. A sample-barcoded 5' primer and a J-beta primer mix were used in a second PCR of roughly 7 to 11 cycles. TCRdb reprocessed the 5' RACE reads with MiXCR, giving one entry per CDR3 protein. Here the sample spans approximately 1.5 million distinct CDR3 sequences, 30% to 40% being singletons. Sequenced input: blood. The source of these receptors is a woman aged 25-40 years in good health.

As to this clonotype: The junction does not match germline at one end; this may be a read error. The V gene is TRBV20-1, the J gene TRBJ2-3; no clear D gene. CDR3 size: 13 residues. The germline gives CDR1 DFQATT, CDR2 SNEGSKA (reference sequence). The DNA for the CDR3 is TGCAGTCCTAGAGTCGGGTTCACAGATACGCAGTATTTT. Protein product: CSPRVGFTDTQYF.

This clonotype occurred a few times. The chain is built from TRBV20-1 and TRBJ2-7, with 8 bases aligning to TRBD2. There are 14 residues in the CDR3. The V gene's germline CDR1 is DFQATT and CDR2 SNEGSKA (reference sequence). Trimming took 4 bases from V and 3 from J; bases not matched to a gene: 8. The CDR3 bases are TGCAGTGCTACTAGCGGGCCTGCCAACTACGAGCAGTACTTC. This encodes CSATSGPANYEQYF.

A word on this clonotype: One end of the junction fails to match germline, which may point to a read error. The genes are TRBV11-2 and TRBJ2-1; 14 bases map to TRBD2. The CDR3 contains 18 residues. Germline V gene data show CDR1 as SGHAT and CDR2 as FQNNGV. The DNA of the CDR3 is TGTGCCAGCGGCTTAGATCGACTAGCGGGAGGGCCTAGGAGTGAGCAGTTCTTC. Amino acids: CASGLDRLAGGPRSEQFF.

This chain's CDR3 is CASSLTTGTPFYGYTF. CDR3 bases: TGTGCCAGCAGTTTAACCACCGGGACACCCTTCTATGGCTACACCTTC. This sequence joins TRBV12-3 or TRBV12-4 and TRBJ1-2; D possibly corresponds to TRBD1 (6 bases). CDR3 length: 16 residues. V lost 2 bases and J lost 4, with 17 bases in between.

The V gene is TRBV9, the J gene TRBJ2-3, with 16 bases matching TRBD2. CDR1 SGDLS and CDR2 YYNGEE come from the germline V gene. CDR3 length: 19 amino acids. The V and J ends lost 3 bases and 2 bases, in that order; junction bases with no gene match: 9. The chain's CDR3 is CASSAPRGLAGGPTDTQYF. The CDR3 DNA sequence: TGTGCCAGCAGCGCCCCGAGGGGACTAGCGGGAGGGCCCACAGATACGCAGTATTTT.

This rearrangement joins TRBV3-1 to TRBJ2-7, with D possibly called TRBD1 or TRBD2 (6 bases each). CDR3 length: 17 amino acids. Germline V gene sequence: CDR1 LGHDT, CDR2 YNNKEL (reference sequence). Trimming removed 8 bases at V and 2 bases at J, with 25 bases between. The DNA for the CDR3 is TGTGCCAGCCGGCAAGGGGGATATAGCGGAAGAACCTACGAGCAGTACTTC. Translated, it gives CASRQGGYSGRTYEQYF.

This clonotype was recorded a few times. The V call is TRBV20-1, the J call TRBJ2-7; 9 bases map to TRBD1. The CDR3 is 16 amino acids. Germline V CDR1 and CDR2: DFQATT, SNEGSKA (reference sequence). Losses at the gene ends were 2 bases for V and 2 bases for J; bases not matched to a gene: 10. CDR3 region: CSARPRDRVGTYEQYF. As DNA, the CDR3 is TGCAGTGCTAGACCGAGGGACAGGGTAGGGACCTACGAGCAGTACTTC.

The chain uses TRBV2 and TRBJ1-4; no clear D. Germline values: CDR1 SNHLY, CDR2 FYNNEI. Trimming shortened V by 2 bases and J by 3 bases, and 10 bases separated the two germline ends. The CDR3 is 15 residues long. CDR3 nucleotide sequence: TGTGCCAGCAGTGAACTTCTCCAGGCTAATGAAAAACTGTTTTTT. It yields the protein CASSELLQANEKLFF.

This clonotype showed up just a few times. This chain connects TRBV30 to TRBJ2-2; D call uncertain. Trimming took 3 bases from V and 1 from J, leaving 9 bases between them. Looked up from germline, CDR1 is GTSNPN and CDR2 is SVGIG (reference sequence). This CDR3 is 14 amino acids long. The CDR3 region has the DNA TGTGCCTGGAGGGCCATCGGGAACACCGGGGAGCTGTTTTTT. Its translation is CAWRAIGNTGELFF. Variable domain in full (rest from reference TRBV30 and TRBJ2-2): SQTIHQWPATLVQPVGSPLSLECTVEGTSNPNLYWYRQAAGRGLQLLFYSVGIGQISSEVPQNLSASRPQDRQFILSSKKLLLSDSGFYLCAWRAIGNTGELFFGEGSRLTVL.

This clonotype has at least ten counts. This chain links TRBV6-6 with TRBJ2-7; 10 bases line up with TRBD2. Germline V gene sequence: CDR1 MNHNY, CDR2 SVGAGI (reference sequence). After removal of 5 bases from V and 7 bases from J, the junction contained 8 bases not matched to a gene. The CDR3 contains 14 residues. The CDR3 sequence: CASSKSGGALEQYF. CDR3 in DNA: TGTGCCAGCAGTAAAAGCGGGGGGGCTCTTGAGCAGTACTTC.

V and J are TRBV7-9 and TRBJ2-5, with D possibly called TRBD1 or TRBD2 (5 bases each). This CDR3 contains 14 residues. The V end lost 8 bases, the J end lost 4 bases, and 17 bases lay between the germline ends. Germline V CDR1 and CDR2: SEHNR, FQNEAQ (reference sequence). The DNA of the CDR3 is TGTGCCAGCGGCCGGGGCAGCCTCGGAGAGACCCAGTACTTC. Translating it yields CASGRGSLGETQYF.

About this clonotype: One base away lies a much larger clone, so this may be a sequencing read error. The rearrangement joins TRBV6-2 or TRBV6-3 to TRBJ2-3; 7 bases agree with TRBD1. Germline V CDR1 and CDR2: MNHEY, SVGEGT. The CDR3 loop spans 16 amino acids. Trimming cost V 5 bases and J 4 bases; bases outside gene matches: 12. CDR3 sequence (DNA): TGTGCCAGCAGTCAGGGGACAGACGGGCTAGCAGATACGCAGTATTTT. Protein product: CASSQGTDGLADTQYF.

This clonotype showed up just a few times. CDR3 protein: CSVGENYSNQPQHF. The DNA for the CDR3 is TGCAGCGTGGGGGAGAACTATAGCAATCAGCCCCAGCATTTT. The V call is TRBV29-1, the J call TRBJ1-5; perhaps TRBD1 as D (5 bases). V was clipped by 6 bases and J by 0 bases, with 12 bases between them. This CDR3 region has 14 residues. Germline V CDR1 and CDR2: SQVTM, ANQGSEA.

This sequence joins TRBV4-1 and TRBJ1-6, with 7 bases that match TRBD1. The CDR3 totals 15 residues. Germline V gives CDR1 MGHRA, CDR2 YSYEKL. V was clipped by 0 bases and J by 10 bases; unmatched bases: 6. This CDR3 reads CASSQDRQGGSPLHF. The CDR3 DNA reads as TGCGCCAGCAGCCAAGACCGACAGGGTGGGTCACCCCTCCACTTT.

This clonotype has only a few counts. The chain uses TRBV20-1 and TRBJ2-1; 8 nucleotides match TRBD2. The CDR3 is 17 amino acids. The germline gives CDR1 DFQATT, CDR2 SNEGSKA (reference sequence). V lost 1 base and J lost 2; bases outside the gene matches: 10. This CDR3 reads CSARVPHSGVPYNEQFF. The DNA for the CDR3 is TGCAGTGCTAGAGTCCCGCATAGCGGGGTCCCCTACAATGAGCAGTTCTTC.

About this clonotype: Sequence at one end of the junction differs from germline and may be a read error. The chain links TRBV4-1 to TRBJ2-5; D possibly corresponds to TRBD2 (7 bases). This CDR3 has 15 residues. Germline lookup yields CDR1 MGHRA and CDR2 YSYEKL. The CDR3 spells CAGSLDGGGAETQYF. The CDR3 bases are TGCGCCGGCAGCCTCGATGGTGGGGGGGCAGAGACCCAGTACTTC.

The chain carries TRBV7-6 and TRBJ2-6; D uncertain. The germline CDR1 and CDR2 sequences are SGHVS and FNYEAQ. The V end lost 4 bases, the J end lost 2 bases, and 9 bases lay between the germline ends. This CDR3 region has 15 residues. The CDR3 DNA sequence: TGTGCCAGCAGCTCGACCCCGGCTGGGGCCAACGTCCTGACTTTC. It translates to CASSSTPAGANVLTF.

The chain links TRBV3-1 to TRBJ1-4; no firm D call. The CDR3 loop spans 13 amino acids. From germline, CDR1 is LGHDT and CDR2 YNNKEL (reference sequence). Trimming took 2 bases from V and 4 from J, leaving 5 bases between them. The CDR3 DNA reads TGTGCCAGCAGCCAATCCAGTAATGAAAAACTGTTTTTT. This encodes CASSQSSNEKLFF.

This clonotype has ten or more counts. Here the CDR3 reads CASSLIASTDTQYF. DNA for the CDR3: TGTGCCAGCAGCTTGATCGCTTCCACAGATACGCAGTATTTT. This chain joins TRBV5-6 and TRBJ2-3; no definite D call. CDR1 and CDR2 (germline): SGHDT, YYEEEE. The germline V and J ends were trimmed by 1 base and 2 bases, with 8 bases remaining between them. The CDR3 totals 14 residues.